Below are 24 T cell receptor beta chains sequenced from a single sample in a study of blood T cell repertoires in COVID-19. TCRdb's table, derived via immunoSEQ multiplex PCR, lists solely in-frame clones and lacks some. The sample yields about 90,000 clones, 86% seen once. Sequenced input: peripheral blood. Receptors originate from a man at least 80 years old with active or convalescent COVID-19.

This chain joins TRBV28 and TRBJ1-2, with 7 positions matching TRBD1. The V gene's germline CDR1 is MDHEN and CDR2 SYDVKM. The CDR3 spans 15 residues. J gave up 7 bases and V 6 bases, and 14 bases lay outside the gene matches. This chain's CDR3 is CASSDTISGGRGYTF. The CDR3 nucleotides read TGTGCCAGCAGCGACACCATCTCAGGGGGGCGTGGCTACACCTTC.

The chain links TRBV12-3 or TRBV12-4 to TRBJ2-5; D gene unclear. V was pared by 4 bases and J by 8 bases, with 11 bases between. CDR3 size: 12 residues. The CDR3 DNA is TGTGCCAGCAGTTATGTGGGCTCTACCCAGTACTTC. Translated: CASSYVGSTQYF.

The rearrangement joins TRBV10-3 to TRBJ1-4; weak D call: TRBD1 (6 bases). Trimming removed 3 bases from V and 4 bases from J, with 9 bases in between. Germline loops: CDR1 ENHRY, CDR2 SYGVKD. The CDR3 runs 14 residues. The CDR3 here is CAISDGQSNEKLFF. The CDR3 region has the DNA TGTGCCATCAGTGATGGACAGAGTAATGAAAAACTGTTTTTT.

The chain recombines TRBV6-1 with TRBJ1-5, with 7 bases that match TRBD1. The germline V gene encodes CDR1 MNHNS and CDR2 SASEGT. The J segment lost 10 bases and the V segment lost 2 bases, leaving 14 bases of the junction unmatched. CDR3 length: 16 amino acids. The chain's CDR3 is CASSEWAGTASLPQHF. CDR3 coding DNA: TGTGCCAGCAGTGAATGGGCCGGGACAGCGTCTTTACCCCAGCATTTT.

The CDR3 reads CASSLGHNEQFF. In DNA form, the CDR3 reads TGTGCCAGCAGTCTGGGGCACAATGAGCAGTTCTTC. V gene TRBV12-3 or TRBV12-4 combines with J gene TRBJ2-1, with D maybe TRBD1 (5 bases). This CDR3 spans 12 amino acids. The germline V and J ends were trimmed by 5 bases and 5 bases, with 7 bases remaining between them.

The V and J genes are TRBV6-4 and TRBJ1-4; D may be TRBD1 (5 bases). Trimming took off 2 bases at V and 0 bases at J, with 22 bases between the two ends. This CDR3 has 20 residues. Germline CDR1 is MRHNA and CDR2 is SNTAGT. The DNA for the CDR3 is TGTGCCAGCAGTGACGGAAGGCAGGGAGGCCCCCTAGCAACTAATGAAAAACTGTTTTTT. This sequence encodes CASSDGRQGGPLATNEKLFF.

The chain uses TRBV5-5 and TRBJ2-5; D unclear. V was trimmed by 2 bases and J by 5 bases, leaving 10 bases between them. There are 13 residues in the CDR3. Germline loops: CDR1 SGHKS, CDR2 YYEKEE (reference sequence). This CDR3 is CASSFGLVETQYF. CDR3 bases: TGTGCCAGCAGCTTCGGTCTAGTGGAGACCCAGTACTTC.

V and J are TRBV3-1 (or the pseudogene TRBV3-2) and TRBJ2-2, with 7 bases lining up with TRBD2. The CDR3 totals 16 residues. V lost 1 base, J lost 6 bases, and 8 bases stayed unmatched. Looked up from germline, CDR1 is LGHDT and CDR2 is YNNKEL (reference sequence). Here the CDR3 reads CASSQALVGGSGELFF. The CDR3 nucleotides read TGTGCCAGCAGCCAAGCTCTAGTGGGGGGGTCCGGGGAGCTGTTTTTT.

This chain connects TRBV7-2 to TRBJ2-5; D possibly corresponds to TRBD2 (5 bases). The CDR3 is 16 amino acids. The germline V and J ends were trimmed by 5 bases and 5 bases, with 21 bases remaining between them. Germline V gene lookup returns CDR1 SGHTA and CDR2 FQGNSA. The CDR3 loop reads CASSPSRGSRGETQYF. The DNA for the CDR3 is TGTGCCAGCAGCCCGTCCCGCGGGTCCCGAGGGGAGACCCAGTACTTC.

This clone has just one count. The chain combines TRBV15 with TRBJ2-7; a possible D gene is TRBD2 (5 bases). CDR3 length: 15 amino acids. Germline V lookup: CDR1 LNHNV, CDR2 YYDKDF (reference sequence). V was clipped by 1 base and J by 0 bases, with 10 bases between them. This chain's CDR3 is CATSRAPGSSYEQYF. Written as DNA, the CDR3 is TGTGCCACCAGCAGAGCTCCGGGAAGCTCCTACGAGCAGTACTTC. Full variable domain (remainder filled in from reference TRBV15 and TRBJ2-7): DAMVIQNPRYQVTQFGKPVTLSCSQTLNHNVMYWYQQKSSQAPKLLFHYYDKDFNNEADTPDNFQSRRPNTSFCFLDIRSPGLGDTAMYLCATSRAPGSSYEQYFGPGTRLTVT.

The V and J genes are TRBV18 and TRBJ2-6; TRBD1 might be the D (6 bases). V was pared by 3 bases and J by 0 bases, with 12 bases between. This CDR3 has 17 amino acids. Germline CDR1 and CDR2: KGHSH and LQKENI. CDR3 nucleotide sequence: TGTGCCAGCTCACCTAAGGGGGATAGCTCTGGGGCCAACGTCCTGACTTTC. This sequence encodes CASSPKGDSSGANVLTF.

The chain has TRBV5-1 and TRBJ2-3; possible D gene TRBD2, 5 bases. With 5 bases removed from V and 2 bases from J, the gap between germline ends came to 9 bases. Germline CDR1 reads SGHRS; CDR2 reads YFSETQ. The CDR3 is 13 amino acids. The DNA of the CDR3 is TGCGCCAGCAGAACGGACTTCACAGATACGCAGTATTTT. This gives the protein CASRTDFTDTQYF. Drawing the rest from reference TRBV5-1 and TRBJ2-3, the complete variable domain is KAGVTQTPRYLIKTRGQQVTLSCSPISGHRSVSWYQQTPGQGLQFLFEYFSETQRNKGNFPGRFSGRQFSNSRSEMNVSTLELGDSALYLCASRTDFTDTQYFGPGTRLTVL.

The CDR3 nucleotides are TGTGCCAGCAGTAACCTAGCGGGAGTGTTTCCGACAGATACGCAGTATTTT. Its protein is CASSNLAGVFPTDTQYF. This sequence joins TRBV9 and TRBJ2-3; 10 nucleotides align to TRBD2. The CDR3 loop spans 17 amino acids. Trimming cost V 5 bases and J 3 bases; bases outside gene matches: 12. The germline V gene encodes CDR1 SGDLS and CDR2 YYNGEE.

The chain links TRBV27 to TRBJ1-3; tentatively, D is TRBD1 (6 bases). From germline, CDR1 is MNHEY and CDR2 SMNVEV (reference sequence). The V and J ends lost 5 bases and 1 base respectively, with 9 bases between them. The CDR3 is made up of 14 amino acids. DNA for the CDR3: TGTGCCAGCAGTAATACAGGGTCTGGAAACACCATATATTTT. This translates into CASSNTGSGNTIYF.

The chain recombines TRBV15 with TRBJ1-1, with D possibly matching TRBD1 (5 bases). CDR1 and CDR2 from the germline V gene are LNHNV and YYDKDF (reference sequence). The V gene lost 0 bases and the J gene lost 7 bases, with 15 bases spanning the gap. The CDR3 spans 15 residues. In DNA form, the CDR3 reads TGTGCCACCAGCAGAGAGGGTAAGAGGGGAGGTGAAGCTTTCTTT. Encoded protein: CATSREGKRGGEAFF.

This clone was found once. The chain combines TRBV25-1 with TRBJ1-2; D call uncertain. Germline CDR1 and CDR2: MGHDK and SYGVNS. The length of the CDR3 is 15 residues. The V and J ends lost 1 base and 4 bases respectively, with 13 bases between them. The CDR3 nucleotides read TGTGCCAGCAGTGAATTGGGTACCCACAGCTATGGCTACACCTTC. Translating it yields CASSELGTHSYGYTF.

This clone appeared a few times. The genes are TRBV6-5 and TRBJ1-6, with D uncertain. Germline V gene data show CDR1 as MNHEY and CDR2 as SVGAGI. CDR3 length: 13 amino acids. Trimming cost V 4 bases and J 15 bases, with 16 bases left between them. CDR3 nucleotide sequence: TGTGCCAGCAGTTCGGTCTTGGGCAGTGACCTCCACTTT. Protein sequence: CASSSVLGSDLHF.

J is TRBJ2-7 and V is TRBV3-1 (or the pseudogene TRBV3-2); 8 bases match TRBD2. Germline loops: CDR1 LGHDT, CDR2 YNNKEL (reference sequence). The CDR3 runs 14 residues. V trimming: 6 bases; J trimming: 5 bases; junction bases outside the gene matches: 9. CDR3 sequence reads: CASSYSGTPHEQYF. The CDR3 bases are TGTGCCAGCAGTTATAGCGGGACTCCCCACGAGCAGTACTTC.

The rearrangement links TRBV18 to TRBJ1-1; 7 bases fit TRBD1. J gave up 4 bases and V 8 bases, and 7 bases lay outside the gene matches. This CDR3 has 13 amino acids. Germline-derived CDR1 and CDR2 are KGHSH and LQKENI. CDR3 nucleotides: TGTGCCAGCCTAGGGGGCGCGGGCACTGAAGCTTTCTTT. Translating gives CASLGGAGTEAFF.

The chain uses TRBV4-1 and TRBJ1-2, with 9 bases identical to TRBD1. The germline V gene has CDR1 MGHRA and CDR2 YSYEKL. V lost 1 base, J lost 0 bases, and 0 bases stayed unmatched. The CDR3 sequence is 15 residues long. Written as DNA, the CDR3 is TGCGCCAGCAGCCAAGGGGACAGGGCTAACTATGGCTACACCTTC. This sequence encodes CASSQGDRANYGYTF.

The chain employs TRBV2 and TRBJ1-3; a possible D gene is TRBD1 (6 bases). With 3 bases removed from V and 4 bases from J, the gap between germline ends came to 13 bases. The CDR3 sequence is 15 residues long. Germline V lookup: CDR1 SNHLY, CDR2 FYNNEI. The CDR3 nucleotides read TGTGCCAGCAGTGAGACGACAGGCACAGGAAACACCATATATTTT. Translation gives CASSETTGTGNTIYF.

This clone came up a few times. The V call is TRBV5-4, the J call TRBJ2-3, with D possibly matching TRBD1 (5 bases). CDR1 is SGHNT and CDR2 is YYREEE in the germline V gene (reference sequence). V was pared by 0 bases and J by 1 base, with 9 bases between. CDR3 size: 15 residues. CDR3 amino acids: CASSLGGAGTDTQYF. The CDR3 DNA reads TGTGCCAGCAGCTTGGGTGGGGCTGGCACAGATACGCAGTATTTT.

This chain connects TRBV9 to TRBJ1-4; D remains unclear. Germline CDR1 and CDR2: SGDLS and YYNGEE. V lost 4 bases, J lost 2 bases, and 9 bases lay in between. The CDR3 extends over 14 amino acids. CDR3 region: CASSLEKTNEKLFF. The CDR3 nucleotides are TGTGCCAGCAGCCTGGAGAAGACTAATGAAAAACTGTTTTTT.

The V gene is TRBV14, the J gene TRBJ1-4, with D possibly TRBD1 on 5 matching bases. The CDR3 has 14 residues. Trimming cost V 3 bases and J 8 bases, with 13 bases left between them. The germline gives CDR1 SGHDN, CDR2 FVKESK. The CDR3: CASSQRGGSEKLFF. The CDR3 DNA follows: TGTGCCAGCAGCCAGAGGGGAGGAAGCGAAAAACTGTTTTTT.